This TCR beta chain was found in a study of blood T cell repertoires in COVID-19. Study background: From the United States, Italy and Spain came samples of acute and convalescent COVID-19. PBMCs, B-cell-depleted T cells, or T cells provided the cDNA or gDNA that made up the material.

V dropped 5 bases and J dropped 2 bases, with 13 bases sitting between them. From germline, CDR1 is SGHTA and CDR2 FQGNSA. This CDR3 has 15 residues. In the authors' workflow: Estimation of nucleated cell counts was performed using reference gene primer amplification. Repertoires were generated with immunoSEQ multiplex PCR, while TCRdb's copy carries only in-frame clones and drops some. V, J and clone size are taken as reported in that table, and D and trimming were inferred from the DNA itself. The profile covers under 30,000 clones, with nearly 90% appearing a single time and roughly 10% taken by the ten largest.

The V gene is TRBV7-2, the J gene TRBJ2-1; D might be TRBD1 (6 bases). The TCR was taken from a human donor in a cohort sampled during active COVID-19. Sequencing was done on a sample of peripheral blood. CDR3 sequence reads: CASSAQRGTYNEQFF. CDR3 in DNA: TGTGCCAGCAGCGCGCAAAGGGGGACCTACAATGAGCAGTTCTTC. The full variable domain, rest sourced from reference TRBV7-2 and TRBJ2-1, is GAGVSQSPSNKVTEKGKDVELRCDPISGHTALYWYRQSLGQGLEFLIYFQGNSAPDKSGLPSDRFSAERTGGSVSTLTIQRTQQEDSAVYLCASSAQRGTYNEQFFGPGTRLTVL.